This entry lists 2 T cell receptor beta chains sequenced from one sample in a study of cytomegalovirus exposure and HLA in healthy donors. The PCR was carried out with 60 Vbeta primers and 13 Jbeta primers. The assay was immunoSEQ multiplex PCR, and TCRdb's table has in-frame clones only and misses some. Here the sample spans hundreds of thousands of clones, roughly 80% being singletons. The specimen sequenced was PBMCs. The receptor source for this set is a middle-aged man in good health and CMV-seronegative.

This chain uses TRBV5-7 with TRBJ1-5; TRBD1 agrees at 9 bases. TRBV5-7 is known as an ORF, though its function is uncertain. Trimming at V came to 3 bases and at J to 6 bases, leaving 10 bases not matched to a gene. The CDR3 contains 16 residues. CDR3: CASSSSRDRVGQPQHF. CDR3 nucleotide sequence: TGTGCCAGCAGCTCGTCCCGGGACAGGGTCGGTCAGCCCCAGCATTTT.

This clone has only a few counts. The rearrangement uses TRBV4-2 and TRBJ1-4, with D hard to call. V was clipped by 1 base and J by 10 bases, with 7 bases between them. Germline lookup yields CDR1 LGHNA and CDR2 YNFKEQ. The CDR3 covers 12 residues. In DNA form, the CDR3 reads TGTGCCAGCAGCCAAGTTGTCGGAAAACTGTTTTTT. Encoded protein: CASSQVVGKLFF.